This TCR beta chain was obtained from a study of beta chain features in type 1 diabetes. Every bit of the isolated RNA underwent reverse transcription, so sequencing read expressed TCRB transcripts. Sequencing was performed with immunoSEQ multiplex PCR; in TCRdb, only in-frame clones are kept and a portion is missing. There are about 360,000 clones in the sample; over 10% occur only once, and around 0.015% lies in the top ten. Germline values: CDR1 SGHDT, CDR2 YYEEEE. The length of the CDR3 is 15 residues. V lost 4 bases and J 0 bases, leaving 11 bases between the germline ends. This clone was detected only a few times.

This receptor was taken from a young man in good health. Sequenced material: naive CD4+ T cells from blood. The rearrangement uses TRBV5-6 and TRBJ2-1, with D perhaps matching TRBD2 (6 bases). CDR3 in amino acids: CASSVRGFSYNEQFF. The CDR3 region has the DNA TGTGCCAGCAGCGTGCGGGGATTCTCCTACAATGAGCAGTTCTTC.